The 23 T cell receptor beta chains in this list originate from one sample, sequenced in a study of blood T cell repertoires in COVID-19. Data came from immunoSEQ multiplex PCR; TCRdb stores just in-frame clones and leaves some out. This sample yields a few hundred thousand clones, of which about nine tenths are seen a single time; about 4.2% belongs to the top ten. The sequencing sample was made of PBMCs or T cells enriched from blood (not recorded which). These receptors came from a man younger than 45 who had recovered from COVID-19.

The chain links TRBV5-1 to TRBJ2-2; 10 positions match TRBD2. The V gene's germline CDR1 is SGHRS and CDR2 YFSETQ. J was trimmed by 7 bases and V by 5 bases; bases with no gene match: 8. The CDR3 covers 15 residues. CDR3 residues: CASRKAGGPIGELFF. In DNA form, the CDR3 reads TGCGCCAGCAGGAAAGCGGGGGGGCCGATCGGGGAGCTGTTTTTT.

The chain carries TRBV6-5 and TRBJ1-4, with D unclear. The CDR3 spans 14 residues. V was shortened by 2 bases and J by 7 bases, with 11 bases between the two germline ends. Germline CDR1 and CDR2: MNHEY and SVGAGI. In DNA form, the CDR3 reads TGTGCCAGCAGTTACGCGGTCCTTGGTGAAAAACTGTTTTTT. Translation gives CASSYAVLGEKLFF.

This chain connects TRBV6-5 to TRBJ2-7, with 14 bases identical to TRBD2. Germline CDR1 is MNHEY and CDR2 is SVGAGI. Losses at the gene ends were 4 bases for V and 2 bases for J; bases not matched to a gene: 4. There are 16 residues in the CDR3. CDR3 region: CASSSGLAGAPYEQYF. DNA for the CDR3: TGTGCCAGCAGTTCGGGACTAGCGGGGGCCCCCTACGAGCAGTACTTC.

J is TRBJ1-2 and V is TRBV27; TRBD1 matches at 7 bases. Trimming took 5 bases from V and 1 from J; bases not matched to a gene: 7. The CDR3 loop spans 15 amino acids. The germline V gene has CDR1 MNHEY and CDR2 SMNVEV (reference sequence). The CDR3 sequence: CASSPTGVLNYGYTF. The DNA of the CDR3 is TGTGCCAGCAGTCCTACAGGGGTTCTTAACTATGGCTACACCTTC.

The gene calls are TRBV11-2 and TRBJ2-7; no definite D call. The CDR3 is made up of 15 amino acids. The ends were cut back, 5 bases at V and 2 bases at J, with 16 bases in the middle. CDR1 and CDR2 (germline): SGHAT, FQNNGV. Here the CDR3 reads CASSQRLSGPYEQYF. The DNA for the CDR3 is TGTGCCAGCAGCCAAAGATTGTCGGGTCCCTACGAGCAGTACTTC.

The J gene is TRBJ1-6, the V gene TRBV10-2; D gene uncertain. The V and J ends lost 2 bases and 5 bases respectively, with 4 bases between them. Germline CDR1 is WSHSY and CDR2 is SAAADI. The CDR3 loop spans 13 amino acids. CDR3 DNA sequence: TGCGCCAGCAGTGAGGGCCATAATTCACCCCTCCACTTT. Translated: CASSEGHNSPLHF.

The V gene is TRBV3-1 (or the pseudogene TRBV3-2), the J gene TRBJ1-1; TRBD1 might be the D (5 bases). The germline gives CDR1 LGHDT, CDR2 YNNKEL (reference sequence). The germline V and J ends were trimmed by 3 bases and 1 base, with 15 bases remaining between them. This CDR3 is built from 16 residues. The DNA for the CDR3 is TGTGCCAGCAGCCAGGGTTGGACACTTAAGAACACTGAAGCTTTCTTT. This codes for CASSQGWTLKNTEAFF.

A remark on this clone: Other DNA sequences in the sample encode the same CDR3. The DNA of the CDR3 is TGTGCCAGCAGCCCCAACAGCTACGAGCAGTACTTC. It is translated as CASSPNSYEQYF. The chain links TRBV11-3 to TRBJ2-7; D gene ambiguous. The V gene's germline CDR1 is SGHNT and CDR2 YENEEA. The CDR3 extends over 12 amino acids. Trimming left V 5 bases short and J 3 bases short, with 8 bases between.

This clone was detected only once. This chain uses TRBV2 with TRBJ2-3; no clear D. The CDR3 is made up of 15 amino acids. V was trimmed by 0 bases and J by 2 bases, leaving 9 bases between them. Germline CDR1 is SNHLY and CDR2 is FYNNEI. CDR3: CASSEAGRDTDTQYF. The DNA for the CDR3 is TGTGCCAGCAGTGAAGCGGGCAGAGACACAGATACGCAGTATTTT.

The chain combines TRBV9 with TRBJ2-2; D remains ambiguous. The length of the CDR3 is 12 residues. The germline V gene has CDR1 SGDLS and CDR2 YYNGEE. V was shortened by 4 bases and J by 6 bases, with 7 bases between the two germline ends. CDR3 DNA: TGTGCCAGCAGCCCAAGCGCCGGGGAGCTGTTTTTT. This encodes CASSPSAGELFF.

This chain uses TRBV18 with TRBJ1-2; TRBD1 matches 7 bases. Germline CDR1 reads KGHSH; CDR2 reads LQKENI. This CDR3 is 16 amino acids long. The junction had 7 bases not matched to a gene; V was cut back by 1 base and J by 2 bases. CDR3 protein: CASSPRDSPFNYGYTF. CDR3 DNA: TGTGCCAGCTCACCACGGGACAGCCCATTCAACTATGGCTACACCTTC.

This chain links TRBV7-9 with TRBJ1-4, with a possible D match to TRBD1 (6 bases). CDR3 length: 15 amino acids. Trimming removed 1 base at V and 13 bases at J, with 19 bases between. The germline gives CDR1 SEHNR, CDR2 FQNEAQ (reference sequence). DNA for the CDR3: TGTGCCAGCAGCTTAGTGGGCTCGGGGACATCGGGACTGTTTTTT. Translation: CASSLVGSGTSGLFF. The variable domain in full, completed from reference TRBV7-9 and TRBJ1-4, reads DTGVSQNPRHKITKRGQNVTFRCDPISEHNRLYWYRQTLGQGPEFLTYFQNEAQLEKSRLLSDRFSAERPKGSFSTLEIQRTEQGDSAMYLCASSLVGSGTSGLFFGSGTQLSVL.

Only one count was recorded for this clone. This chain joins TRBV15 and TRBJ2-5, with 7 bases fitting TRBD2. The ends lost 0 bases at V and 0 bases at J; junction bases unmatched: 4. Per germline, CDR1 LNHNV and CDR2 YYDKDF (reference sequence). The CDR3 loop spans 16 amino acids. The CDR3 DNA reads as TGTGCCACCAGCAGAGATCGGGCGGGGGACCAAGAGACCCAGTACTTC. It yields the protein CATSRDRAGDQETQYF.

This chain's CDR3 is CASSQDTLEQFF. DNA for the CDR3: TGTGCCAGCAGCCAGGACACCCTAGAGCAGTTCTTC. The chain carries TRBV7-8 and TRBJ2-1, with D perhaps matching TRBD1 (5 bases). CDR1 and CDR2 (germline): SGHVS, FQNEAQ. V was cut by 5 bases and J by 10 bases, with 12 bases left in between. The CDR3 has 12 residues.

The chain employs TRBV11-3 and TRBJ1-2; 10 bases map to TRBD1. The V gene's germline CDR1 is SGHNT and CDR2 YENEEA. The CDR3 is made up of 15 amino acids. The V segment lost 6 bases and the J segment 3 bases; nucleotides outside the gene matches: 7. This chain's CDR3 is CASSIPGTGDYGYTF. CDR3 nucleotide sequence: TGTGCCAGCAGTATCCCCGGGACAGGGGACTATGGCTACACCTTC.

The chain employs TRBV9 and TRBJ2-1, with 8 bases identical to TRBD2. Looked up from germline, CDR1 is SGDLS and CDR2 is YYNGEE. The CDR3 spans 13 residues. J was trimmed by 10 bases and V by 4 bases; bases with no gene match: 7. The CDR3 sequence: CASSPRLAREQFF. DNA for the CDR3: TGTGCCAGCAGCCCACGACTAGCGAGAGAGCAGTTCTTC.

The CDR3 reads CASSPLRGPNSPLHF. CDR3 bases: TGTGCCAGCAGCCCCTTACGGGGTCCAAATTCACCCCTCCACTTT. The genes are TRBV5-8 and TRBJ1-6, with D hard to call. The CDR3 has 15 residues. The V end was cut by 4 bases, the J end by 7 bases, with 15 bases between. CDR1 SGHTS and CDR2 YDEGEE come from the germline V gene.

The chain is built from TRBV5-1 and TRBJ2-7; 11 positions agree with TRBD2. Germline V CDR1 and CDR2: SGHRS, YFSETQ. The CDR3 extends over 15 amino acids. Trimming at V came to 1 base and at J to 7 bases, leaving 7 bases not matched to a gene. CDR3 region: CASSLTSGSSGEQYF. CDR3 in DNA: TGCGCCAGCAGCTTGACTAGCGGGAGTTCGGGGGAGCAGTACTTC.

The J gene is TRBJ2-2, the V gene TRBV5-1; no definite D call. This CDR3 comprises 15 residues. Deletions cut 4 bases from V and 1 base from J, with 11 bases between. Germline V gene data show CDR1 as SGHRS and CDR2 as YFSETQ. The CDR3 DNA reads as TGCGCCAGCAGCGCACTAAACAAGAACACCGGGGAGCTGTTTTTT. This gives the protein CASSALNKNTGELFF.

V is TRBV7-2 and J is TRBJ1-3, with D unclear. The V and J ends lost 3 bases and 0 bases respectively, with 6 bases between them. CDR3 length: 14 residues. Germline V lookup: CDR1 SGHTA, CDR2 FQGNSA. In DNA, the CDR3 is TGTGCCAGCAGCTTGGGCACCTCTGGAAACACCATATATTTT. Protein sequence: CASSLGTSGNTIYF.

The rearrangement links TRBV11-2 to TRBJ2-7; 10 positions match TRBD1. The germline CDR1 and CDR2 sequences are SGHAT and FQNNGV. CDR3 length equals 17 residues. J gave up 0 bases and V 6 bases, and 11 bases lay outside the gene matches. CDR3: CASRWGAGQGPSYEQYF. The DNA of the CDR3 is TGTGCCAGCAGGTGGGGGGCGGGACAGGGGCCCTCCTACGAGCAGTACTTC.

This chain joins TRBV11-2 and TRBJ1-2, with 8 bases lining up with TRBD1. The germline V gene has CDR1 SGHAT and CDR2 FQNNGV. This CDR3 has 13 amino acids. V lost 2 bases and J lost 5; bases outside the gene matches: 1. The CDR3 here is CASSLYRGYGYTF. The CDR3 coding sequence is TGTGCCAGCAGCTTATACAGGGGGTATGGCTACACCTTC.

The chain is built from TRBV2 and TRBJ2-7, with D possibly matching TRBD2 (6 bases). CDR3 size: 13 residues. Germline CDR1 and CDR2: SNHLY and FYNNEI. Trimming took off 6 bases at V and 3 bases at J, with 12 bases between the two ends. CDR3 bases: TGTGCCAGCAGCTTCCTAGCGAACTACGAGCAGTACTTC. Translated, it gives CASSFLANYEQYF. Filled out from reference TRBV2 and TRBJ2-7, the complete variable domain reads EPEVTQTPSHQVTQMGQEVILRCVPISNHLYFYWYRQILGQKVEFLVSFYNNEISEKSEIFDDQFSVERPDGSNFTLKIRSTKLEDSAMYFCASSFLANYEQYFGPGTRLTVT.